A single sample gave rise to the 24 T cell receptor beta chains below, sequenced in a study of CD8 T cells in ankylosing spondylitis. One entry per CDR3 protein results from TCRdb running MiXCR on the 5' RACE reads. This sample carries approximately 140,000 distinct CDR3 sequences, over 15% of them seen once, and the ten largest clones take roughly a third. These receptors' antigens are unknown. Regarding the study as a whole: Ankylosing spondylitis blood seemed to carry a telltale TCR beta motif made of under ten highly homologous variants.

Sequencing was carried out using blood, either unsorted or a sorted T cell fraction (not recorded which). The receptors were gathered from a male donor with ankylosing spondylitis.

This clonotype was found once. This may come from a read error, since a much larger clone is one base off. As DNA, the CDR3 is TGCGCCAGGAGCTCGGGGACTAGCGGCTACGAGCAGTACTTC. It encodes CARSSGTSGYEQYF. The chain combines TRBV4-3 with TRBJ2-7; 11 positions match TRBD2. This CDR3 is built from 14 residues. Germline CDR1 is LGHNA and CDR2 is YSLEER. Losses at the gene ends were 9 bases for V and 3 bases for J; bases not matched to a gene: 7.

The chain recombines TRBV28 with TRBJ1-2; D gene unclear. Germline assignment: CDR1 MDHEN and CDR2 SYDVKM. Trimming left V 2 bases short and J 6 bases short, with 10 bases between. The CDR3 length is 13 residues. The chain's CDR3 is CASSLVRVDGYTF. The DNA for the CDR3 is TGTGCCAGCAGTTTAGTCCGGGTCGATGGCTACACCTTC.

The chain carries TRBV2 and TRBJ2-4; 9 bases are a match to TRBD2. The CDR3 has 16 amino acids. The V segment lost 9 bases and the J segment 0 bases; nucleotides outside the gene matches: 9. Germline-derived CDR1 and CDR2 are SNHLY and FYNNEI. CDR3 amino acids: CASKTSGVLAKNIQYF. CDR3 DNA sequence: TGTGCCAGTAAGACTAGCGGCGTTTTAGCCAAAAACATTCAGTACTTC.

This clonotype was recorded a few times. This chain's CDR3 is CASSPSGSTSEQFF. CDR3 in DNA: TGTGCCAGCAGTCCTAGCGGGAGTACTAGTGAGCAGTTCTTC. The rearrangement joins TRBV6-1 to TRBJ2-1, with TRBD2 matching over 10 bases. V lost 5 bases, J lost 9 bases, and 7 bases stayed unmatched. This CDR3 comprises 14 residues. Germline V lookup: CDR1 MNHNS, CDR2 SASEGT.

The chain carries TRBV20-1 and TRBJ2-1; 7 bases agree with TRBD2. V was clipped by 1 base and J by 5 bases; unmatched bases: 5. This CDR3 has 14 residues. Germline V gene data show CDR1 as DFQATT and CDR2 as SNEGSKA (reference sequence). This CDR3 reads CSARGRETDNEQFF. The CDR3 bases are TGCAGTGCTAGAGGGCGGGAGACCGACAATGAGCAGTTCTTC.

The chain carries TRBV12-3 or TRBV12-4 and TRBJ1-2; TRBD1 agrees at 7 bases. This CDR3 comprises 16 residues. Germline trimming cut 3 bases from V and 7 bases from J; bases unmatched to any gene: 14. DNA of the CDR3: TGTGCCAGCAGTTTTTCGGTTGGATGGCAGGGGGTTGGCTACACCTTC. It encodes CASSFSVGWQGVGYTF.

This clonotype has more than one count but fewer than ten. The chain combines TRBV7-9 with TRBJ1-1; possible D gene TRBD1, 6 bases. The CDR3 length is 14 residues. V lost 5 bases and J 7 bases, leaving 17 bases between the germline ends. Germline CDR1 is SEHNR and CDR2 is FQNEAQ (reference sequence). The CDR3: CASSKTGYKGEAFF. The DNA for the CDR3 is TGTGCCAGCAGCAAAACAGGGTATAAAGGTGAAGCTTTCTTT.

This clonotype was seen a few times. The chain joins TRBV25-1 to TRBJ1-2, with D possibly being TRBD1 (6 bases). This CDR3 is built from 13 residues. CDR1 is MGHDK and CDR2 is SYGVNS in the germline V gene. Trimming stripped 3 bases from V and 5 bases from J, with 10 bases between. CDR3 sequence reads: CASSDQGWYGYTF. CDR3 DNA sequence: TGTGCCAGCAGTGACCAGGGGTGGTATGGCTACACCTTC.

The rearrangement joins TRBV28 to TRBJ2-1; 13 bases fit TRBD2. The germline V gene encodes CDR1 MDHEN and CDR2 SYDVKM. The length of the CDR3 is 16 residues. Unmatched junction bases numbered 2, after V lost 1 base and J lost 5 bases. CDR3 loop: CASSLFGLAGDNEQFF. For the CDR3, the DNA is TGTGCCAGCAGTTTATTCGGACTAGCGGGAGACAATGAGCAGTTCTTC. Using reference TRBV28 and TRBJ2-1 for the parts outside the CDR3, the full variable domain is DVKVTQSSRYLVKRTGEKVFLECVQDMDHENMFWYRQDPGLGLRLIYFSYDVKMKEKGDIPEGYSVSREKKERFSLILESASTNQTSMYLCASSLFGLAGDNEQFFGPGTRLTVL.

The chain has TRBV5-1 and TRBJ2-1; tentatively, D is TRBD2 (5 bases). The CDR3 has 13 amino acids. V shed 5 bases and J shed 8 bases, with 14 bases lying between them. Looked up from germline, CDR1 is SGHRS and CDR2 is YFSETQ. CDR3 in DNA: TGCGCCAGCAGTAGTGATAGCGCAGATGAGCAGTTCTTC. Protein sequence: CASSSDSADEQFF.

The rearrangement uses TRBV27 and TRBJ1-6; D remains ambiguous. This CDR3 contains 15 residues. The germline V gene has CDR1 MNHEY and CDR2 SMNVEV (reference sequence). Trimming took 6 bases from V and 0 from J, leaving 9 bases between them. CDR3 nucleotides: TGTGCCAGCAGCCCATCAGGCTCCTATAATTCACCCCTCCACTTT. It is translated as CASSPSGSYNSPLHF.

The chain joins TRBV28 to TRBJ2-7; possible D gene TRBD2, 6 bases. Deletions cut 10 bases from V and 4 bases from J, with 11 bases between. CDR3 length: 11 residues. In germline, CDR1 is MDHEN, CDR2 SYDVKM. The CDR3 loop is CATEGGYEQYF. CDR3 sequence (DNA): TGTGCCACTGAGGGAGGTTACGAGCAGTACTTC. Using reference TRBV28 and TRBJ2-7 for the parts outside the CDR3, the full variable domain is DVKVTQSSRYLVKRTGEKVFLECVQDMDHENMFWYRQDPGLGLRLIYFSYDVKMKEKGDIPEGYSVSREKKERFSLILESASTNQTSMYLCATEGGYEQYFGPGTRLTVT.

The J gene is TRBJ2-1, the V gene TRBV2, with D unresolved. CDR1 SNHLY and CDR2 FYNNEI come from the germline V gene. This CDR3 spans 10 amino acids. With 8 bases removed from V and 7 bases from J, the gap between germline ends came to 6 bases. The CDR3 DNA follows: TGTGCCAGCGAAAAGAATGAGCAGTTCTTC. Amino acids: CASEKNEQFF.

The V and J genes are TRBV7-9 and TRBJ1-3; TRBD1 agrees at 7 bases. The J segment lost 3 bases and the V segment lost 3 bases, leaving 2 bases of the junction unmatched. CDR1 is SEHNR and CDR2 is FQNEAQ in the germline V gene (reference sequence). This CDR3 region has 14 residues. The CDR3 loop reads CASSFGTDGNTIYF. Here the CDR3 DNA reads TGTGCCAGCAGCTTTGGGACAGATGGAAACACCATATATTTT.

The CDR3 region is CASSEALAGGCEQYF. The CDR3 bases are TGTGCCAGCAGTGAAGCTCTAGCGGGAGGCTGTGAGCAGTACTTC. V is TRBV2 and J is TRBJ2-7, with 11 bases that match TRBD2. The germline V gene encodes CDR1 SNHLY and CDR2 FYNNEI. V lost 0 bases to trimming and J lost 7 bases; unmatched junction nucleotides: 5. The CDR3 covers 15 residues.

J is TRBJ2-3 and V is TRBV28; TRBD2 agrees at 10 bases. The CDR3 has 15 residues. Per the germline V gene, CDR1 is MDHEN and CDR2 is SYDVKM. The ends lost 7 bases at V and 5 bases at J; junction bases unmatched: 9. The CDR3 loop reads CASTGLARPGDTQYF. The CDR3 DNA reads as TGTGCCAGCACGGGACTAGCGCGCCCCGGAGATACGCAGTATTTT.

The CDR3 spells CASSSPGLASTGELFF. In nucleotides, the CDR3 is TGTGCCAGCAGCTCGCCGGGACTAGCGTCCACCGGGGAGCTGTTTTTT. V usage is TRBV7-9 and J usage is TRBJ2-2, with 10 bases aligning to TRBD2. With V trimmed by 4 bases and J by 4 bases, 6 bases remained unmatched. The CDR3 is 16 residues long. Germline CDR1 and CDR2: SEHNR and FQNEAQ (reference sequence).

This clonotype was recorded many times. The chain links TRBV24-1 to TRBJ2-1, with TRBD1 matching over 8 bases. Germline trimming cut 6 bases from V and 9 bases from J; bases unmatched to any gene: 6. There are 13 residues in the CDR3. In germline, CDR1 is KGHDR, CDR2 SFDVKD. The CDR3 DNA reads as TGTGCCACCAGTTCCCTTGGGACAGGTGAGCAGTTCTTC. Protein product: CATSSLGTGEQFF.

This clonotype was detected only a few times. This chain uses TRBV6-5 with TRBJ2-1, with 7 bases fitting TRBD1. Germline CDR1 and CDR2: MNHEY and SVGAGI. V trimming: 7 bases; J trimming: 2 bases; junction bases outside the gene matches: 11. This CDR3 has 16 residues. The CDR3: CASTYSPGTAYNEQFF. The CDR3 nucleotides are TGTGCCAGCACCTACTCACCCGGGACAGCCTACAATGAGCAGTTCTTC.

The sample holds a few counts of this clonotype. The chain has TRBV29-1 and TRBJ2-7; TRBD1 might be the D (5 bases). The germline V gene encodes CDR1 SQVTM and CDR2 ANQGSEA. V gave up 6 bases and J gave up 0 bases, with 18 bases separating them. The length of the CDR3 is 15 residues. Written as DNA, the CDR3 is TGCAGCGTCAGAGGTGGGGCGGAGATCTCCTACGAGCAGTACTTC. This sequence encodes CSVRGGAEISYEQYF.

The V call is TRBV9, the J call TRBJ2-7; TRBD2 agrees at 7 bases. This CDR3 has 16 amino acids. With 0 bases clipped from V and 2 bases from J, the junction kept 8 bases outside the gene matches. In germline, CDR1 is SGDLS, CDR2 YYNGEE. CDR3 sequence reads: CASSVAISGGTYEQYF. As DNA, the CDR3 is TGTGCCAGCAGCGTAGCTATATCGGGAGGAACCTACGAGCAGTACTTC.

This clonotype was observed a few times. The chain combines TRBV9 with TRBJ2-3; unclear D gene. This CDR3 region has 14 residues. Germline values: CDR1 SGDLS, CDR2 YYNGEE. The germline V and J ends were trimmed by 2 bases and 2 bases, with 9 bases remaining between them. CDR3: CASSVDRSTDTQYF. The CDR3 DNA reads TGTGCCAGCAGCGTGGATCGGTCCACAGATACGCAGTATTTT.

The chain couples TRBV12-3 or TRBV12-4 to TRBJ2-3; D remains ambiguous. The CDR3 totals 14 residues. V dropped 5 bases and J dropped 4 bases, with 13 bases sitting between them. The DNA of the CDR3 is TGTGCCAGCAGTCCAGGCCTAGTCTCAGATACGCAGTATTTT. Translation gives CASSPGLVSDTQYF.

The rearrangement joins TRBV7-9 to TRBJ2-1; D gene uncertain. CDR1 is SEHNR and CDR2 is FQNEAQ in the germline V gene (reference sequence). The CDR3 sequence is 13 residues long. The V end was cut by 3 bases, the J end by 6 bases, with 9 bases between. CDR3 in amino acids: CASSFDSVNEQFF. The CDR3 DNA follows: TGTGCCAGCAGCTTTGACTCGGTCAATGAGCAGTTCTTC.